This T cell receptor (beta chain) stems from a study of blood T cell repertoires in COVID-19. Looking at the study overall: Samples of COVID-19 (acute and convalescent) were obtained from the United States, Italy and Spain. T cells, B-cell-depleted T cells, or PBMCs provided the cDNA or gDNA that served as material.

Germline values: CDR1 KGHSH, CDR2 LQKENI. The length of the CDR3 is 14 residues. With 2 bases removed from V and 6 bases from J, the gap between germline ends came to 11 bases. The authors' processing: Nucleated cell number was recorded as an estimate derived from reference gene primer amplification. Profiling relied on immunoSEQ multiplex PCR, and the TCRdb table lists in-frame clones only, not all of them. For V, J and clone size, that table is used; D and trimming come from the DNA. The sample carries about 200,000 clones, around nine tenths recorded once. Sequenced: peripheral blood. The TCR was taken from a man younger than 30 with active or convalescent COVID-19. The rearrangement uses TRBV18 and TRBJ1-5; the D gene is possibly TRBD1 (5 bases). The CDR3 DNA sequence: TGTGCCAGCTCACCAGCGGGGGAGAGTCAGCCCCAGCATTTT. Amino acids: CASSPAGESQPQHF.